The source of this T cell receptor beta chain is a study of regulatory T cells in long-lasting Graves disease. As to time point: newly diagnosed GD, antithyroid drugs for less than 3 months. Preparation of the TCR library used RNA extracted from PBMCs. In building TCR beta libraries, iRepertoire HTBI primers were used together with Arm-PCR of CDR3 regions. TCRdb ran MiXCR on the multiplex PCR reads and lists one entry per CDR3 protein. The table has some 410,000 distinct CDR3 sequences, about 16% seen once; the top ten hold around 10%. Germline loops: CDR1 SGHTA, CDR2 FQGNSA. Trimming shortened V by 1 base and J by 4 bases, and 11 bases separated the two germline ends. The CDR3 loop spans 15 amino acids. This clonotype was detected many times. These data were also reused for a study on T cells in Graves' hyperthyroidism and ophthalmopathy.

This TCR was recovered from a woman aged 30 to 39 with Graves disease. This rearrangement joins TRBV7-2 to TRBJ2-1; D might be TRBD2 (6 bases). The source was peripheral blood mononuclear cells (PBMCs), collected at new diagnosis, from a patient treated with antithyroid drugs. CDR3 bases: TGTGCCAGCAGCTTAGTGGCGGGGAAATACAATGAGCAGTTCTTC. The encoded protein is CASSLVAGKYNEQFF.